Listed here are 30 T cell receptor beta chains from one sample, sequenced in a study of T cell responses to AZD1222 COVID-19 vaccine. Clones were sequenced by immunoSEQ multiplex PCR, and TCRdb holds only the in-frame ones, with some missing. The table shows 200,000 to 250,000 clones, with under 95% occurring only once. Specimen: peripheral blood, collected on day 0 of MenACWY control vaccination. The receptor set was obtained from an adult in good health.

V usage is TRBV6-5 and J usage is TRBJ2-1, with 9 bases lining up with TRBD2. CDR3 length equals 13 residues. Germline assignment: CDR1 MNHEY and CDR2 SVGAGI. The V and J ends lost 6 bases and 11 bases, in that order; junction bases with no gene match: 8. The CDR3 protein is CASSSPSGVQQFF. In nucleotides, the CDR3 is TGTGCCAGCAGCTCGCCTAGCGGGGTACAGCAGTTCTTC.

The rearrangement joins TRBV5-1 to TRBJ2-7; maybe TRBD1 (5 bases). Trimming pared 3 bases from V and 2 bases from J, leaving 15 bases between. Germline CDR1 reads SGHRS; CDR2 reads YFSETQ. The CDR3 covers 15 residues. CDR3 sequence reads: CASSSQGSLAYEQYF. The CDR3 DNA is TGCGCCAGCAGCTCCCAGGGCAGTTTGGCCTACGAGCAGTACTTC.

The CDR3, as DNA: TGTGCCAGCAGCGGCGGGGTTTTTCTTGAGCAGTACTTC. Protein product: CASSGGVFLEQYF. The chain couples TRBV6-5 to TRBJ2-7, with D tentatively TRBD2 (6 bases). The CDR3 length is 13 residues. V was cut by 6 bases and J by 7 bases, with 16 bases left in between. Germline values: CDR1 MNHEY, CDR2 SVGAGI.

The chain employs TRBV5-4 and TRBJ1-2; D may be TRBD1 (6 bases). There are 15 residues in the CDR3. Germline lookup yields CDR1 SGHNT and CDR2 YYREEE (reference sequence). The V gene lost 0 bases and the J gene lost 4 bases, with 13 bases spanning the gap. CDR3 amino acids: CASSLGGGRPYGYTF. CDR3 nucleotides: TGTGCCAGCAGCTTGGGGGGGGGCAGGCCCTATGGCTACACCTTC.

As concerns this clone: Other DNA sequences within the sample encode an identical CDR3. The chain couples TRBV30 to TRBJ1-6; perhaps TRBD1 as D (5 bases). Trimming cost V 2 bases and J 6 bases, with 11 bases left between them. The CDR3 runs 14 residues. CDR1 and CDR2 from the germline V gene are GTSNPN and SVGIG (reference sequence). The CDR3 nucleotides read TGTGCCTGGAGTAGGAGACAGACTAATTCACCCCTCCACTTT. It translates to CAWSRRQTNSPLHF.

The chain uses TRBV3-1 (or the pseudogene TRBV3-2) and TRBJ1-1; TRBD1 matches at 7 bases. This CDR3 is 13 amino acids long. The J segment lost 4 bases and the V segment lost 4 bases, leaving 3 bases of the junction unmatched. The V gene's germline CDR1 is LGHDT and CDR2 YNNKEL (reference sequence). The CDR3: CASSLQGFTEAFF. In nucleotides, the CDR3 is TGTGCCAGCAGCCTACAGGGGTTCACTGAAGCTTTCTTT.

The chain's CDR3 is CASSLGQYNQPQHF. The CDR3 DNA reads as TGTGCCAGCAGCTTAGGACAGTACAATCAGCCCCAGCATTTT. The chain has TRBV7-2 and TRBJ1-5, with D possibly being TRBD1 (5 bases). This CDR3 is built from 14 residues. Trimming removed 1 base from V and 3 bases from J, with 7 bases in between. Germline CDR1 SGHTA, CDR2 FQGNSA.

V gene TRBV30 combines with J gene TRBJ1-1, with TRBD1 matching over 7 bases. CDR1 and CDR2 (germline): GTSNPN, SVGIG (reference sequence). The CDR3 extends over 14 amino acids. J gave up 7 bases and V 3 bases, and 11 bases lay outside the gene matches. The CDR3 DNA follows: TGTGCCTGGAGCCCGAACAGGGGCCCCCATGAAGCTTTCTTT. Translation: CAWSPNRGPHEAFF. The whole variable domain, remainder taken from reference TRBV30 and TRBJ1-1, is SQTIHQWPATLVQPVGSPLSLECTVEGTSNPNLYWYRQAAGRGLQLLFYSVGIGQISSEVPQNLSASRPQDRQFILSSKKLLLSDSGFYLCAWSPNRGPHEAFFGQGTRLTVV.

This chain uses TRBV28 with TRBJ1-1; no clear D gene. Per germline, CDR1 MDHEN and CDR2 SYDVKM. V lost 5 bases and J lost 3, with 16 bases in between. The CDR3 spans 15 residues. In DNA form, the CDR3 reads TGTGCCAGCAGTACGCCCCGAGGGTGGGACACTGAAGCTTTCTTT. Translation: CASSTPRGWDTEAFF.

This clone was counted once. J is TRBJ1-1 and V is TRBV7-2, with D perhaps matching TRBD1 (5 bases). Germline loops: CDR1 SGHTA, CDR2 FQGNSA. This CDR3 is built from 14 residues. With 6 bases removed from V and 0 bases from J, the gap between germline ends came to 11 bases. For the CDR3, the DNA is TGTGCCAGCAGACCCAACAGGATGAACACTGAAGCTTTCTTT. It yields the protein CASRPNRMNTEAFF.

The gene calls are TRBV5-1 and TRBJ2-1, with 10 bases identical to TRBD1. This CDR3 comprises 17 residues. Germline CDR1 reads SGHRS; CDR2 reads YFSETQ. V lost 4 bases to trimming and J lost 2 bases; unmatched junction nucleotides: 9. The CDR3 reads CASSILGQGEAYNEQFF. The CDR3 DNA is TGCGCCAGCAGCATACTCGGACAGGGGGAAGCCTACAATGAGCAGTTCTTC.

This chain uses TRBV9 with TRBJ1-2; 7 bases align to TRBD1. The V and J ends lost 0 bases and 0 bases, in that order; junction bases with no gene match: 5. The germline gives CDR1 SGDLS, CDR2 YYNGEE. The CDR3 is made up of 16 amino acids. CDR3 sequence: CASSVGQGEPNYGYTF. CDR3 DNA sequence: TGTGCCAGCAGCGTAGGACAGGGTGAGCCTAACTATGGCTACACCTTC.

This sequence joins TRBV15 and TRBJ2-1; 11 bases map to TRBD2. V dropped 1 base and J dropped 7; count of bases not matched to a gene: 9. Germline loops: CDR1 LNHNV, CDR2 YYDKDF (reference sequence). CDR3 length equals 17 residues. CDR3 sequence: CATSRGGSGGARNEQFF. CDR3 DNA sequence: TGTGCCACCAGCAGAGGTGGTAGCGGGGGGGCTAGGAATGAGCAGTTCTTC.

The chain has TRBV18 and TRBJ1-5; 7 bases are a match to TRBD1. The germline gives CDR1 KGHSH, CDR2 LQKENI. V lost 3 bases and J lost 7; bases outside the gene matches: 12. The CDR3 loop spans 16 amino acids. DNA of the CDR3: TGTGCCAGCTCACCCACGACAGGGCATATTGGCCAGCCCCAGCATTTT. Amino acid sequence: CASSPTTGHIGQPQHF.

CDR3 DNA sequence: TGTGCCAGCAGTTTGCGAGAGGGCGGCTACACCTTC. It translates to CASSLREGGYTF. The chain uses TRBV28 and TRBJ1-2; D is undetermined. Germline assignment: CDR1 MDHEN and CDR2 SYDVKM. There are 12 residues in the CDR3. V lost 3 bases to trimming and J lost 8 bases, with 10 bases between them.

The chain combines TRBV19 with TRBJ2-6; tentatively, D is TRBD1 (6 bases). Germline assignment: CDR1 LNHDA and CDR2 SQIVND (reference sequence). Trimming cost V 5 bases and J 0 bases, with 17 bases left between them. The CDR3 has 18 amino acids. CDR3 in amino acids: CASSSRDKRRSGANVLTF. The DNA for the CDR3 is TGTGCCAGTAGTTCCAGGGACAAACGGCGCTCTGGGGCCAACGTCCTGACTTTC.

The chain is built from TRBV19 and TRBJ2-3, with D possibly being TRBD1 (8 bases). The CDR3 length is 15 residues. Germline assignment: CDR1 LNHDA and CDR2 SQIVND (reference sequence). The V and J ends lost 5 bases and 1 base respectively, with 13 bases between them. The CDR3 loop is CASSQTGGGTDTQYF. As DNA, the CDR3 is TGTGCCAGTAGTCAAACAGGGGGGGGCACAGATACGCAGTATTTT.

The V call is TRBV10-3, the J call TRBJ1-1; unclear D gene. CDR1 and CDR2 (germline): ENHRY, SYGVKD. This CDR3 contains 16 residues. Trimming shortened V by 0 bases and J by 3 bases, and 14 bases separated the two germline ends. The CDR3 coding sequence is TGTGCCATCAGTGAGTCCGGTACGGGATTGGACACTGAAGCTTTCTTT. It codes for CAISESGTGLDTEAFF.

V is TRBV6-5 and J is TRBJ1-1; D uncertain. Trimming pared 0 bases from V and 5 bases from J, leaving 13 bases between. CDR3 length equals 15 residues. Germline V gene lookup returns CDR1 MNHEY and CDR2 SVGAGI. CDR3 coding DNA: TGTGCCAGCAGTTACTCAGGGCACAGTGGTACTGAAGCTTTCTTT. Translating gives CASSYSGHSGTEAFF.

The V call is TRBV6-5, the J call TRBJ1-1; D is uncertain. This CDR3 contains 14 residues. Deletions cut 5 bases from V and 0 bases from J, with 10 bases between. In germline, CDR1 is MNHEY, CDR2 SVGAGI. The CDR3 here is CASSPMVLNTEAFF. The DNA of the CDR3 is TGTGCCAGCAGTCCAATGGTCTTGAACACTGAAGCTTTCTTT.

This clone was seen a few times. This chain joins TRBV6-5 and TRBJ1-4; 8 nucleotides match TRBD1. The CDR3 is 14 amino acids. V shed 6 bases, J shed 7 bases, and the junction held 7 bases outside the gene matches. CDR1 is MNHEY and CDR2 is SVGAGI in the germline V gene. CDR3 protein: CASRVGQGVEKLFF. The CDR3, as DNA: TGTGCCAGCAGAGTTGGACAGGGCGTTGAAAAACTGTTTTTT.

The chain couples TRBV5-8 to TRBJ1-2; perhaps TRBD1 as D (6 bases). CDR1 is SGHTS, CDR2 YDEGEE, per germline. V gave up 5 bases and J gave up 3 bases, with 14 bases separating them. The CDR3 extends over 14 amino acids. The CDR3 reads CASRPGQRYYGYTF. DNA for the CDR3: TGTGCCAGCAGACCCGGACAGCGGTACTATGGCTACACCTTC.

This clone was seen only a few times. V usage is TRBV7-9 and J usage is TRBJ1-1, with TRBD1 identical over 9 bases. V trimming: 5 bases; J trimming: 11 bases; junction bases outside the gene matches: 12. Germline V gene data show CDR1 as SEHNR and CDR2 as FQNEAQ (reference sequence). This CDR3 has 14 amino acids. The CDR3 loop reads CASSDPGQGVEAFF. The CDR3 DNA reads as TGTGCCAGCAGCGACCCGGGACAGGGAGTAGAGGCTTTCTTT.

The chain couples TRBV5-1 to TRBJ1-1, with D perhaps TRBD1 (6 bases). Germline lookup yields CDR1 SGHRS and CDR2 YFSETQ. The CDR3 has 16 residues. V shed 7 bases and J shed 2 bases, with 21 bases lying between them. The CDR3 sequence: CASGPGGGPSNTEAFF. For the CDR3, the DNA is TGCGCCAGCGGCCCGGGAGGGGGGCCGTCTAACACTGAAGCTTTCTTT. Together with reference TRBV5-1 and TRBJ1-1, the CDR3 gives the full variable domain: KAGVTQTPRYLIKTRGQQVTLSCSPISGHRSVSWYQQTPGQGLQFLFEYFSETQRNKGNFPGRFSGRQFSNSRSEMNVSTLELGDSALYLCASGPGGGPSNTEAFFGQGTRLTVV.

The chain employs TRBV9 and TRBJ1-6, with no clear D. The CDR3 runs to 13 residues. CDR1 is SGDLS and CDR2 is YYNGEE in the germline V gene. Trimming pared 0 bases from V and 6 bases from J, leaving 4 bases between. The CDR3, as DNA: TGTGCCAGCAGCGTAGTAGCTAATTCACCCCTCCACTTT. Encoded protein: CASSVVANSPLHF. Full variable domain (remainder filled in from reference TRBV9 and TRBJ1-6): DSGVTQTPKHLITATGQRVTLRCSPRSGDLSVYWYQQSLDQGLQFLIQYYNGEERAKGNILERFSAQQFPDLHSELNLSSLELGDSALYFCASSVVANSPLHFGNGTRLTVT.

The chain couples TRBV6-5 to TRBJ1-6; D is undetermined. Germline V lookup: CDR1 MNHEY, CDR2 SVGAGI. V lost 2 bases and J 0 bases, leaving 8 bases between the germline ends. The CDR3 spans 16 residues. This CDR3 reads CASSYESSSYNSPLHF. The CDR3 DNA follows: TGTGCCAGCAGTTACGAGTCCAGCTCCTATAATTCACCCCTCCACTTT.

The rearrangement links TRBV30 to TRBJ1-3; D is unresolved. This CDR3 spans 14 amino acids. Germline assignment: CDR1 GTSNPN and CDR2 SVGIG (reference sequence). Deletions cut 0 bases from V and 0 bases from J, with 6 bases between. CDR3 sequence: CAWSVGRSGNTIYF. CDR3 sequence (DNA): TGTGCCTGGAGTGTAGGACGCTCTGGAAACACCATATATTTT.

The chain links TRBV30 to TRBJ1-6, with D possibly TRBD1 on 6 matching bases. The ends were cut back, 0 bases at V and 10 bases at J, with 13 bases in the middle. In germline, CDR1 is GTSNPN, CDR2 SVGIG (reference sequence). CDR3 size: 14 residues. Here the CDR3 reads CAWSVPGVNSPLHF. CDR3 bases: TGTGCCTGGAGTGTACCAGGGGTGAACTCACCCCTCCACTTT.

This chain joins TRBV4-1 and TRBJ2-3; unclear D gene. V lost 1 base, J lost 4 bases, and 12 bases lay in between. The CDR3 is 15 residues long. The germline CDR1 and CDR2 sequences are MGHRA and YSYEKL. CDR3 in DNA: TGCGCCAGCAGCCAAGTTCGTGGTTCCGCAGATACGCAGTATTTT. Encoded protein: CASSQVRGSADTQYF.

The chain uses TRBV5-1 and TRBJ2-2; no firm D call. CDR3 length equals 16 residues. Germline V gene data show CDR1 as SGHRS and CDR2 as YFSETQ. Trimming took off 0 bases at V and 0 bases at J, with 9 bases between the two ends. CDR3 nucleotide sequence: TGCGCCAGCAGCTTGGGGTCCGGGTCGAACACCGGGGAGCTGTTTTTT. Translated, it gives CASSLGSGSNTGELFF.